This TCR beta chain came from a study of control samples from healthy donors and cancer patients. Profiled with immunoSEQ multiplex PCR; TCRdb holds only in-frame clones, not every one. The sample consists of over 100,000 clones, about nine tenths of them appearing once. Details on this clone: It is unclear where the CDR3 begins or ends on the DNA, so no DNA is shown, and the CDR3 is as TCRdb lists it.

The sample taken for sequencing was blood. The receptor was derived from a man younger than 35 in good health.

The chain's CDR3 is CASSWDFGAGAELVTF. The rearrangement uses TRBV5-5 and TRBJ1-1; the D call of TRBD1 is as the table states it, not checked on the DNA. Germline CDR1 SGHKS, CDR2 YYEKEE (reference sequence). The CDR3 comprises 16 residues, both ends counted.